The 9 T cell receptor beta chains presented below share a single source sample, sequenced in a study of human T cells and chemical hapten exposure. Time point denoted: healthy volunteer bleed at 2 weeks. Total RNA was isolated from whole blood that had not been fractionated. TCRdb itself ran the RACE reads through MiXCR, one entry per CDR3 protein. Among just over 90,000 distinct CDR3 sequences, approximately 9% were seen once, and the ten largest hold approximately 2.9%. Input material: whole blood. Source of these receptors: a female donor in good health. Some clones in this sample may be carry-over from other donors' samples.

The rearrangement uses TRBV9 and TRBJ2-2, with TRBD2 matching 11 bases. This CDR3 is built from 16 residues. CDR1 SGDLS and CDR2 YYNGEE come from the germline V gene. V gave up 4 bases and J gave up 8 bases; unmatched junction bases: 10. The CDR3 sequence is CASSPQTSGSKGELFF. The CDR3 DNA sequence: TGTGCCAGCAGCCCCCAAACTAGCGGGAGTAAAGGGGAGCTGTTTTTT.

In regard to this clonotype: Its ends do not fully match the called genes, so a read error is possible. The rearrangement joins TRBV24-1 to TRBJ2-3; the match to TRBD1 covers 7 bases. From germline, CDR1 is KGHDR and CDR2 SFDVKD. The CDR3 loop spans 15 amino acids. CDR3 in amino acids: CATSGLDRTTDTQYF. CDR3 coding DNA: TGTGCCACCAGTGGTTTGGACAGGACCACAGATACGCAGTATTTT.

This chain joins TRBV6-6 and TRBJ2-1, with D tentatively TRBD1 (6 bases). In germline, CDR1 is MNHNY, CDR2 SVGAGI (reference sequence). V was shortened by 4 bases and J by 8 bases, with 9 bases between the two germline ends. The CDR3 sequence is 12 residues long. CDR3 region: CASSFYRDEQFF. Written as DNA, the CDR3 is TGTGCCAGCAGTTTTTACAGGGATGAGCAGTTCTTC.

The rearrangement links TRBV28 to TRBJ1-4; possibly TRBD1 for D (5 bases). Germline assignment: CDR1 MDHEN and CDR2 SYDVKM. The CDR3 consists of 14 residues. Trimming removed 1 base from V and 8 bases from J, with 11 bases in between. DNA for the CDR3: TGTGCCAGCAGTTTATTCATGGGGCTCGAAAAACTGTTTTTT. It is translated as CASSLFMGLEKLFF.

The V and J genes are TRBV28 and TRBJ2-2, with D perhaps matching TRBD1 (6 bases). The length of the CDR3 is 17 residues. Germline-derived CDR1 and CDR2 are MDHEN and SYDVKM. The ends were cut back, 7 bases at V and 2 bases at J, with 20 bases in the middle. The CDR3: CASTPSAGEINTGELFF. CDR3 DNA: TGTGCCAGCACTCCTTCCGCAGGGGAGATTAACACCGGGGAGCTGTTTTTT.

This clonotype was seen more than once but under ten times. The V and J genes are TRBV5-1 and TRBJ2-7; TRBD2 aligns across 9 bases. The CDR3 consists of 14 residues. The J segment lost 5 bases and the V segment lost 4 bases, leaving 7 bases of the junction unmatched. The germline CDR1 and CDR2 sequences are SGHRS and YFSETQ. The CDR3 DNA sequence: TGCGCCAGCAGCGGTTTAGCGGGAGCGAACGAGCAGTACTTC. It specifies CASSGLAGANEQYF. Full variable domain (missing parts from reference TRBV5-1 and TRBJ2-7): KAGVTQTPRYLIKTRGQQVTLSCSPISGHRSVSWYQQTPGQGLQFLFEYFSETQRNKGNFPGRFSGRQFSNSRSEMNVSTLELGDSALYLCASSGLAGANEQYFGPGTRLTVT.

In regard to this clonotype: It may be a read error: a sequence one base away is much more abundant. This sequence joins TRBV20-1 and TRBJ2-1; 8 bases are shared with TRBD2. The CDR3 is made up of 14 amino acids. Germline V gives CDR1 DFQATT, CDR2 SNEGSKA (reference sequence). This chain's CDR3 is CSAPSNGRANEQSF. CDR3 in DNA: TGCAGTGCCCCATCCAACGGGAGGGCCAATGAGCAGTCCTTC.

This clonotype was seen at least ten times. The chain employs TRBV29-1 and TRBJ2-7; TRBD1 might be the D (5 bases). V dropped 3 bases and J dropped 1 base, with 19 bases sitting between them. The CDR3 is 16 residues long. Looked up from germline, CDR1 is SQVTM and CDR2 is ANQGSEA. The CDR3, as DNA: TGCAGCGTTGATAACCCCAGGGTCCCTAGTTCCTACGAGCAGTACTTC. Its protein product is CSVDNPRVPSSYEQYF.

At least ten counts were recorded for this clonotype. The chain couples TRBV10-3 to TRBJ2-3, with D perhaps matching TRBD2 (5 bases). Trimming cost V 7 bases and J 1 base, with 12 bases left between them. CDR1 and CDR2 from the germline V gene are ENHRY and SYGVKD. The CDR3 totals 14 residues. The CDR3 region is CAITRTEGTDTQYF. The DNA for the CDR3 is TGTGCCATCACCAGGACTGAAGGCACAGATACGCAGTATTTT.